The T cell receptor (beta chain) under discussion was sequenced for a study of cytomegalovirus exposure and HLA in healthy donors. Study information: Later, an analysis reported that the roughly 120 validation repertoires had used the same platform as the approximately 630 first-cohort repertoires.

Clones were read by immunoSEQ multiplex PCR, and TCRdb kept only the in-frame ones, dropping some. Of around 61,000 clones in the sample, approximately 94% were seen once. The study's findings and limits: Cytomegalovirus association was listed for 164 TCR beta chains. Diagnosis of cytomegalovirus status made by the classifier reportedly showed high specificity and sensitivity.

Donors came from a validation cohort of over 100 subjects, distinct from the first 666-subject cohort. Points on this clone: What it binds is not known.

V was shortened by 0 bases and J by 6 bases, with 18 bases between the two germline ends. Germline CDR1 is MGHRA and CDR2 is YSYEKL. The CDR3 is 16 amino acids. This sequence joins TRBV4-1 and TRBJ2-7; TRBD1 might be the D (5 bases). The sample taken for sequencing was PBMCs. This receptor was identified in a man in his late teens or twenties in good health and CMV-seronegative. CDR3 DNA: TGCGCCAGCAGCCAAGATACGTCAGGGATATTTGGCGAGCAGTACTTC. Amino acid sequence: CASSQDTSGIFGEQYF.